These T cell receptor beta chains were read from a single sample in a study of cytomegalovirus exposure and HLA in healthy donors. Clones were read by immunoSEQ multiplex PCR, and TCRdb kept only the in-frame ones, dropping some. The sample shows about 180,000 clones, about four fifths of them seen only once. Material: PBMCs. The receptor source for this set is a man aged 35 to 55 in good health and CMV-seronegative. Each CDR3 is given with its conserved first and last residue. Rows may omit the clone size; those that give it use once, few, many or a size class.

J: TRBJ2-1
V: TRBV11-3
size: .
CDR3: CASSPRTSGISYNEQFF

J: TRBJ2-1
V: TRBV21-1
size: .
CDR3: CASSKRTFAGASYNEQFF

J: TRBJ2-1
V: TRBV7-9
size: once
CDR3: CASSLSSSYNEQFF

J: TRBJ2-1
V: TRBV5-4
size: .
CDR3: CASSSPRSSYNEQFF

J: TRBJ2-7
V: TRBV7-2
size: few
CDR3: CASSLAGRRDEQYF

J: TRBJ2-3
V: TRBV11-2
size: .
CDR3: CASSLRGGPDTQYF

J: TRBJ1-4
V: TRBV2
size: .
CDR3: CASSEEGGLYEKLFF

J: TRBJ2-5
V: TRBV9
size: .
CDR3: CASTFGGRREETQYF

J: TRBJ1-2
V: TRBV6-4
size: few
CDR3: CASSDVPGGYTF

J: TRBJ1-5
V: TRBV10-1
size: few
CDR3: CASSADRVSNQPQHF

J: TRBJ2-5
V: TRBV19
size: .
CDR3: CASSMGFGVQETQYF

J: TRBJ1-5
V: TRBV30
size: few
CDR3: CAWRGQGANQPQHF

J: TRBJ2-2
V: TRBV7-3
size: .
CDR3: CASSLIQGSGELFF

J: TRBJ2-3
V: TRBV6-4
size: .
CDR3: CASSEHFSTDTQYF

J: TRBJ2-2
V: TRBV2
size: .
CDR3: CATAVEQGYTGELFF

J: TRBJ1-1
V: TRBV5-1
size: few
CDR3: CASSPTGTGAPRAFF

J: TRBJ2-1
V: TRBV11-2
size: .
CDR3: CASSLAAGAYNEQFF

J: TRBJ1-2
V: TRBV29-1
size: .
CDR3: CSVVRDGRSYGYTF

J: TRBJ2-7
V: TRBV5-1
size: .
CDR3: CARGVGGF

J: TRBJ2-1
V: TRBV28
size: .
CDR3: CASSTETSGAGNEQFF

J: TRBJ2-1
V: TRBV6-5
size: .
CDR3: CASSFEGGHNEQFF

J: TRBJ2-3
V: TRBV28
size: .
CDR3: CASRRQGSGTDTQYF

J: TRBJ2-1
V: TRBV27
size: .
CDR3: CASSLAALSYNEQFF

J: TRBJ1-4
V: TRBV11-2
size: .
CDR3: CASSSRGPTNEKLFF

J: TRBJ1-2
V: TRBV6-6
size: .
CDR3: CASSYSQYYGYTF

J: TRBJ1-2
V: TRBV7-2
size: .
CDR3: CASSLVAGGMTSGYTF

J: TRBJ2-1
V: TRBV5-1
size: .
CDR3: CASSLSGSSYNEQFF

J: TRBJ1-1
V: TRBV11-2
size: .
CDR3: CASSYDRNTEAFF

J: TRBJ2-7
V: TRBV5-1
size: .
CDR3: CASSPGPGYEQYF